This TCR beta chain was observed in a study of blood T cell repertoires in COVID-19. Study as a whole: The origin of the acute and convalescent COVID-19 samples was the United States, Italy and Spain. Sources were T cells, B-cell-depleted T cells, or PBMCs; the material itself was cDNA or gDNA.

Trimming removed 0 bases from V and 11 bases from J; junction bases left unmatched: 3. This CDR3 has 14 amino acids. Germline V gene sequence: CDR1 SGHAT, CDR2 FQNNGV. In the authors' workflow: Amplified reference gene primers provided the basis for estimating nucleated cell counts. Profiling relied on immunoSEQ multiplex PCR, and the TCRdb table lists in-frame clones only, not all of them. That table furnishes V, J and clone size, whereas the DNA furnished D and trimming. The data show more than 110,000 clones, 70% to 85% seen once. This rearrangement joins TRBV11-2 to TRBJ2-4; 11 nucleotides match TRBD2. The clonotype was recovered from a man in his fifties or sixties with acute or convalescent COVID-19. Sequenced sample: peripheral blood. CDR3 in amino acids: CASSLDTSGRVQYF. CDR3 DNA: TGTGCCAGCAGCTTAGACACTAGCGGGAGAGTTCAGTACTTC.